The rows below give T cell receptor beta chains drawn from one sample of a study of T-cell memory formation after mild COVID-19. A single record per CDR3 protein comes from TCRdb applying MiXCR to the 5' RACE reads. Found here are fewer than 50,000 distinct CDR3 sequences, roughly 12% of them singletons; the top ten hold around 24%. The sample taken for sequencing was PBMCs or a T cell subset sorted from them (not recorded which). Receptors originate from a young man who had mild COVID-19 (a few samples of this study predate the infection). Cell type and time point are not known. The CDR3 runs from the conserved cysteine through the conserved F or W. A D gene is named only where the DNA matches it firmly. Expanded clones get a size class; other rows say once, few or many, or leave the size out.

j_call: TRBJ2-7
d_call: .
v_call: TRBV5-1
clone_size: many
cdr3_aa: CASRGGDRGYEQYF
cdr3_nt: TGCGCCAGCAGAGGAGGGGACAGAGGCTACGAGCAGTACTTC

j_call: TRBJ2-7
d_call: TRBD2
v_call: TRBV2
clone_size: .
cdr3_aa: CASSVGLAGYEQYF
cdr3_nt: TGTGCCAGCAGTGTAGGGCTAGCGGGTTACGAGCAGTACTTC

j_call: TRBJ1-3
d_call: .
v_call: TRBV7-2
clone_size: .
cdr3_aa: CASHTIGAGGNTIYF
cdr3_nt: TGTGCCAGCCACACGATCGGGGCGGGCGGAAACACCATATATTTT

j_call: TRBJ1-3
d_call: .
v_call: TRBV5-1
clone_size: .
cdr3_aa: CASSLGDAGNTIYF
cdr3_nt: TGCGCCAGCAGCTTGGGTGACGCTGGAAACACCATATATTTT

j_call: TRBJ1-6
d_call: .
v_call: TRBV27
clone_size: .
cdr3_aa: CASSFPDSPLHF
cdr3_nt: TGTGCCAGCAGTTTCCCAGATTCACCCCTCCACTTT

j_call: TRBJ1-1
d_call: .
v_call: TRBV12-3/TRBV12-4
clone_size: few
cdr3_aa: CASTPVNRGTEAFF
cdr3_nt: TGTGCCAGCACCCCCGTCAATCGGGGCACTGAAGCTTTCTTT

j_call: TRBJ2-3
d_call: TRBD1
v_call: TRBV11-2
clone_size: .
cdr3_aa: CASSRRTGPTSTDTQYF
cdr3_nt: TGTGCCAGCAGCAGACGGACAGGCCCTACTAGCACAGATACGCAGTATTTT

j_call: TRBJ1-1
d_call: .
v_call: TRBV7-9
clone_size: .
cdr3_aa: CASGLGEVNTEAFF
cdr3_nt: TGTGCCAGCGGTCTTGGGGAGGTGAACACTGAAGCTTTCTTT

j_call: TRBJ1-2
d_call: .
v_call: TRBV3-1
clone_size: few
cdr3_aa: CASLGGGRGYTF
cdr3_nt: TGTGCCAGCTTGGGGGGCGGGAGAGGCTACACCTTC

j_call: TRBJ1-4
d_call: TRBD1
v_call: TRBV12-3/TRBV12-4
clone_size: .
cdr3_aa: CASSLSSGGGNEKLFF
cdr3_nt: TGTGCCAGCAGTTTAAGCTCAGGGGGAGGGAATGAAAAACTGTTTTTT

j_call: TRBJ2-7
d_call: .
v_call: TRBV7-2
clone_size: many
cdr3_aa: CASSSGLDEQYF
cdr3_nt: TGTGCCAGCAGCTCCGGTCTTGACGAGCAGTACTTC

j_call: TRBJ2-1
d_call: TRBD1
v_call: TRBV12-3/TRBV12-4
clone_size: few
cdr3_aa: CASSQGTGLYNEQFF
cdr3_nt: TGTGCCAGCAGCCAAGGGACAGGCCTCTACAATGAGCAGTTCTTC

j_call: TRBJ2-1
d_call: .
v_call: TRBV11-2
clone_size: many
cdr3_aa: CASSKEVGSSYNEQFF
cdr3_nt: TGTGCCAGCAGCAAAGAGGTGGGGAGCTCCTACAATGAGCAGTTCTTC

j_call: TRBJ2-7
d_call: TRBD1
v_call: TRBV7-2
clone_size: few
cdr3_aa: CASSSRQGSYEQYF
cdr3_nt: TGTGCCAGCAGCTCCAGACAGGGCTCCTACGAGCAGTACTTC

j_call: TRBJ1-6
d_call: .
v_call: TRBV20-1
clone_size: many
cdr3_aa: CSARDSYNSPLHF
cdr3_nt: TGCAGTGCTCGGGACTCCTATAATTCACCCCTCCACTTT

j_call: TRBJ2-3
d_call: TRBD2
v_call: TRBV4-3
clone_size: few
cdr3_aa: CASSQEPSLAGGPHTQYF
cdr3_nt: TGCGCCAGCAGCCAAGAACCCTCACTAGCGGGGGGGCCGCATACGCAGTATTTT

j_call: TRBJ1-2
d_call: .
v_call: TRBV7-9
clone_size: once
cdr3_aa: CASSRNRGYTF
cdr3_nt: TGTGCCAGCAGCCGGAACAGGGGCTACACCTTC

j_call: TRBJ2-1
d_call: .
v_call: TRBV6-5
clone_size: few
cdr3_aa: CASSPLPSAFAYNEQFF
cdr3_nt: TGTGCCAGCAGCCCACTTCCTAGCGCCTTCGCCTACAATGAGCAGTTCTTC

j_call: TRBJ2-7
d_call: .
v_call: TRBV6-2/TRBV6-3
clone_size: .
cdr3_aa: CASSYPPGTSYEQYF
cdr3_nt: TGTGCCAGCAGTTACCCCCCCGGTACCTCCTACGAGCAGTACTTC

j_call: TRBJ2-7
d_call: .
v_call: TRBV20-1
clone_size: few
cdr3_aa: CSAPATHDYEQYF
cdr3_nt: TGCAGTGCTCCAGCCACCCATGACTACGAGCAGTACTTC

j_call: TRBJ2-1
d_call: TRBD2
v_call: TRBV20-1
clone_size: many
cdr3_aa: CSAGKTSGGIKGQFF
cdr3_nt: TGCAGTGCTGGGAAGACTAGCGGGGGTATTAAGGGGCAGTTCTTC

j_call: TRBJ2-1
d_call: TRBD1
v_call: TRBV6-6
clone_size: few
cdr3_aa: CATGNRDRGYDEQFF
cdr3_nt: TGTGCCACCGGGAACCGGGACAGGGGGTACGATGAGCAGTTCTTC

j_call: TRBJ2-1
d_call: .
v_call: TRBV4-1
clone_size: many
cdr3_aa: CASSQISGEQFF
cdr3_nt: TGCGCCAGCAGCCAAATCTCGGGTGAGCAGTTCTTC

j_call: TRBJ2-3
d_call: .
v_call: TRBV7-8
clone_size: few
cdr3_aa: CASSLFKVTDTQYF
cdr3_nt: TGTGCCAGCAGCTTATTTAAGGTCACAGATACGCAGTATTTT

j_call: TRBJ2-3
d_call: .
v_call: TRBV20-1
clone_size: .
cdr3_aa: CSASVIGGRTDTQYF
cdr3_nt: TGCAGTGCTAGCGTAATAGGGGGGCGCACAGATACGCAGTATTTT

j_call: TRBJ2-1
d_call: .
v_call: TRBV2
clone_size: .
cdr3_aa: CASSEGAEFF
cdr3_nt: TGTGCCAGCAGTGAAGGGGCCGAGTTCTTC

j_call: TRBJ2-1
d_call: .
v_call: TRBV20-1
clone_size: many
cdr3_aa: CSARGSRQAYNEQFF
cdr3_nt: TGCAGTGCTAGAGGGTCTCGGCAGGCCTACAATGAGCAGTTCTTC

j_call: TRBJ2-3
d_call: TRBD1
v_call: TRBV7-2
clone_size: .
cdr3_aa: CASRVRLGQGTDTQYF
cdr3_nt: TGTGCCAGCAGGGTGAGGTTGGGACAGGGGACAGATACGCAGTATTTT

j_call: TRBJ2-1
d_call: TRBD2
v_call: TRBV6-4
clone_size: .
cdr3_aa: CASSDSAGLAGNEQFF
cdr3_nt: TGTGCCAGCAGTGACTCGGCAGGACTAGCGGGGAATGAGCAGTTCTTC

j_call: TRBJ1-1
d_call: .
v_call: TRBV7-8
clone_size: .
cdr3_aa: CASSVSRGNTEAFF
cdr3_nt: TGTGCCAGCAGCGTCAGCAGGGGGAACACTGAAGCTTTCTTT

j_call: TRBJ2-3
d_call: TRBD1
v_call: TRBV6-6
clone_size: .
cdr3_aa: CASKSRQGLSSTDTQYF
cdr3_nt: TGTGCCAGCAAGTCGAGACAGGGGTTAAGTAGCACAGATACGCAGTATTTT

j_call: TRBJ2-3
d_call: .
v_call: TRBV6-2/TRBV6-3
clone_size: few
cdr3_aa: CASSYSPVSTDTQYF
cdr3_nt: TGTGCCAGCAGTTACTCTCCTGTAAGCACAGATACGCAGTATTTT

j_call: TRBJ2-4
d_call: .
v_call: TRBV10-3
clone_size: many
cdr3_aa: CAISSPLAKNIQYF
cdr3_nt: TGTGCCATCAGTTCTCCTTTAGCCAAAAACATTCAGTACTTC

j_call: TRBJ1-1
d_call: .
v_call: TRBV29-1
clone_size: few
cdr3_aa: CSAHRDMGTEAFF
cdr3_nt: TGCAGCGCGCACAGGGACATGGGCACTGAAGCTTTCTTT

j_call: TRBJ2-7
d_call: TRBD2
v_call: TRBV20-1
clone_size: .
cdr3_aa: CSARRAGYSYEQYF
cdr3_nt: TGCAGTGCTAGGAGAGCGGGGTACTCCTACGAGCAGTACTTC

j_call: TRBJ2-7
d_call: .
v_call: TRBV4-1
clone_size: .
cdr3_aa: CASSQGLQGFYEQYF
cdr3_nt: TGCGCCAGCAGCCAAGGTTTACAGGGCTTCTACGAGCAGTACTTC

j_call: TRBJ2-5
d_call: .
v_call: TRBV7-9
clone_size: .
cdr3_aa: CASSSPKGTETQYF
cdr3_nt: TGTGCCAGCAGCTCGCCTAAGGGGACAGAGACCCAGTACTTC

j_call: TRBJ1-2
d_call: .
v_call: TRBV28
clone_size: .
cdr3_aa: CASSFAQSYGYTF
cdr3_nt: TGTGCCAGCAGTTTTGCACAGTCTTATGGCTACACCTTC

j_call: TRBJ1-1
d_call: TRBD1
v_call: TRBV6-1
clone_size: .
cdr3_aa: CASSNTGGTEAFF
cdr3_nt: TGTGCCAGCAGTAACACAGGGGGCACTGAAGCTTTCTTT

j_call: TRBJ2-1
d_call: TRBD2
v_call: TRBV6-4
clone_size: few
cdr3_aa: CASSDLAGSNEQFF
cdr3_nt: TGTGCCAGCAGTGATCTAGCGGGGTCCAATGAGCAGTTCTTC

j_call: TRBJ2-5
d_call: TRBD1
v_call: TRBV5-4
clone_size: few
cdr3_aa: CASSETGGARETQYF
cdr3_nt: TGTGCCAGCAGCGAAACAGGGGGCGCAAGGGAGACCCAGTACTTC

j_call: TRBJ2-7
d_call: .
v_call: TRBV19
clone_size: few
cdr3_aa: CASSRGMDEQYF
cdr3_nt: TGTGCCAGTAGCCGCGGGATGGACGAGCAGTACTTC

j_call: TRBJ2-3
d_call: TRBD2
v_call: TRBV4-2
clone_size: .
cdr3_aa: CASSQGFGGGYGYTQYF
cdr3_nt: TGTGCCAGCAGCCAAGGTTTTGGCGGGGGGTACGGGTATACGCAGTATTTT

j_call: TRBJ1-5
d_call: .
v_call: TRBV4-1
clone_size: .
cdr3_aa: CASSQRAVSNQPQHF
cdr3_nt: TGCGCCAGCAGCCAGCGGGCAGTTAGCAATCAGCCCCAGCATTTT

j_call: TRBJ2-5
d_call: .
v_call: TRBV9
clone_size: .
cdr3_aa: CASSVEGRGWEETQYF
cdr3_nt: TGTGCCAGCAGCGTCGAAGGCAGGGGTTGGGAAGAGACCCAGTACTTC

j_call: TRBJ2-3
d_call: .
v_call: TRBV5-1
clone_size: many
cdr3_aa: CASSTGLVTDTQYF
cdr3_nt: TGCGCCAGCAGCACCGGACTTGTCACAGATACGCAGTATTTT

j_call: TRBJ2-1
d_call: TRBD1
v_call: TRBV20-1
clone_size: .
cdr3_aa: CSAAGTGGGREQFF
cdr3_nt: TGCAGTGCCGCCGGGACAGGGGGAGGCCGTGAGCAGTTCTTC

j_call: TRBJ1-5
d_call: .
v_call: TRBV3-1
clone_size: .
cdr3_aa: CASSHDDVQPQHF
cdr3_nt: TGTGCCAGCAGCCATGATGACGTCCAGCCCCAGCATTTT

j_call: TRBJ1-2
d_call: .
v_call: TRBV12-3/TRBV12-4
clone_size: few
cdr3_aa: CASSPEQENGYTF
cdr3_nt: TGTGCCAGCAGCCCAGAACAGGAGAACGGCTACACCTTC

j_call: TRBJ2-3
d_call: .
v_call: TRBV25-1
clone_size: many
cdr3_aa: CASGGTSGLDTQYF
cdr3_nt: TGTGCCAGCGGAGGGACATCGGGGTTGGATACGCAGTATTTT

j_call: TRBJ1-2
d_call: .
v_call: TRBV30
clone_size: .
cdr3_aa: CAQGQLGSGYTF
cdr3_nt: TGTGCCCAGGGCCAGCTGGGGAGCGGCTACACCTTC

j_call: TRBJ1-5
d_call: .
v_call: TRBV24-1
clone_size: .
cdr3_aa: CATSDAGTYQPQHF
cdr3_nt: TGTGCCACCAGTGACGCGGGGACGTATCAGCCCCAGCATTTT

j_call: TRBJ2-1
d_call: .
v_call: TRBV5-1
clone_size: few
cdr3_aa: CASSRDQYNEQFF
cdr3_nt: TGCGCCAGCAGCAGGGACCAATACAATGAGCAGTTCTTC

j_call: TRBJ1-1
d_call: .
v_call: TRBV12-3/TRBV12-4
clone_size: .
cdr3_aa: CASSLNTGNTEAFF
cdr3_nt: TGTGCCAGCAGTTTAAATACCGGGAACACTGAAGCTTTCTTT